These 18 T cell receptor beta chains were sequenced from one sample in a study of blood T cell repertoires in COVID-19. Sequencing used immunoSEQ multiplex PCR; TCRdb keeps in-frame clones, though not all of them. This table has 250,000 to 350,000 clones, roughly 87% appearing once. The sample taken for sequencing was peripheral blood. All receptors derive from a woman between 45 and 65 years old who had recovered from COVID-19.

A single count supports this clone. The chain combines TRBV6-5 with TRBJ2-2, with 7 bases fitting TRBD1. The CDR3 runs to 15 residues. Germline assignment: CDR1 MNHEY and CDR2 SVGAGI. Germline trimming cut 5 bases from V and 3 bases from J; bases unmatched to any gene: 6. The CDR3 protein is CASSPRQGYTGELFF. In nucleotides, the CDR3 is TGTGCCAGCAGTCCAAGACAGGGCTACACCGGGGAGCTGTTTTTT.

V gene TRBV7-3 combines with J gene TRBJ2-5; D gene unclear. The length of the CDR3 is 13 residues. V was pared by 2 bases and J by 5 bases, with 9 bases between. The V gene's germline CDR1 is SGHTA and CDR2 FQGTGA. The CDR3 loop is CASSLRPRETQYF. CDR3 coding DNA: TGTGCCAGCAGCTTACGCCCGAGGGAGACCCAGTACTTC.

V usage is TRBV6-2 or TRBV6-3 and J usage is TRBJ1-1, with 10 bases fitting TRBD1. This CDR3 region has 15 residues. The V segment lost 2 bases and the J segment 4 bases; nucleotides outside the gene matches: 4. In germline, CDR1 is MNHEY, CDR2 SVGEGT. For the CDR3, the DNA is TGTGCCAGCAGTTACCTGGACAGGGGGGCCACTGAAGCTTTCTTT. Protein: CASSYLDRGATEAFF.

This rearrangement joins TRBV7-2 to TRBJ1-2; D gene unclear. The CDR3 covers 13 residues. Trimming shortened V by 6 bases and J by 7 bases, and 15 bases separated the two germline ends. Germline V gives CDR1 SGHTA, CDR2 FQGNSA. CDR3 loop: CASSKDLPLGYTF. For the CDR3, the DNA is TGTGCCAGCAGTAAAGACTTACCACTTGGCTACACCTTC. The complete variable domain, with remaining parts taken from reference TRBV7-2 and TRBJ1-2, reads GAGVSQSPSNKVTEKGKDVELRCDPISGHTALYWYRQSLGQGLEFLIYFQGNSAPDKSGLPSDRFSAERTGGSVSTLTIQRTQQEDSAVYLCASSKDLPLGYTFGSGTRLTVV.

The chain has TRBV27 and TRBJ1-4; 8 nucleotides line up with TRBD1. Germline V gene sequence: CDR1 MNHEY, CDR2 SMNVEV (reference sequence). J lost 10 bases, V lost 6 bases, and 4 bases had no gene match. CDR3 length equals 12 residues. DNA for the CDR3: TGTGCCAGCAGGGGAACAGGGGGAAAACTGTTTTTT. It translates to CASRGTGGKLFF.

V and J are TRBV5-1 and TRBJ1-2; D is uncertain. Germline V gene data show CDR1 as SGHRS and CDR2 as YFSETQ. Trimming pared 0 bases from V and 4 bases from J, leaving 19 bases between. This CDR3 region has 17 residues. CDR3 region: CASSLAGTVDLGYGYTF. DNA for the CDR3: TGCGCCAGCAGCTTGGCCGGAACAGTTGATTTGGGCTATGGCTACACCTTC.

The CDR3 sequence: CASSETGPYGYTF. As DNA, the CDR3 is TGTGCCAGCAGTGAGACAGGGCCCTATGGCTACACCTTC. V is TRBV25-1 and J is TRBJ1-2; 7 bases line up with TRBD1. The V and J ends lost 3 bases and 4 bases, in that order; junction bases with no gene match: 2. Germline values: CDR1 MGHDK, CDR2 SYGVNS. The CDR3 runs to 13 residues.

The chain couples TRBV28 to TRBJ2-3, with D unresolved. Deletions cut 6 bases from V and 1 base from J, with 17 bases between. The germline V gene encodes CDR1 MDHEN and CDR2 SYDVKM. This CDR3 spans 16 amino acids. DNA of the CDR3: TGTGCCAGCAGATATCCGATTGGAGACGGCACAGATACGCAGTATTTT. It specifies CASRYPIGDGTDTQYF. Combining the CDR3 with reference TRBV28 and TRBJ2-3 gives the whole variable domain DVKVTQSSRYLVKRTGEKVFLECVQDMDHENMFWYRQDPGLGLRLIYFSYDVKMKEKGDIPEGYSVSREKKERFSLILESASTNQTSMYLCASRYPIGDGTDTQYFGPGTRLTVL.

This chain joins TRBV7-2 and TRBJ2-4; D perhaps matches TRBD2 (6 bases). The CDR3 contains 16 residues. Germline V CDR1 and CDR2: SGHTA, FQGNSA. V dropped 2 bases and J dropped 0 bases, with 11 bases sitting between them. Written as DNA, the CDR3 is TGTGCCAGCAGCTTAAGGGCGGGGCTAGCCAAAAACATTCAGTACTTC. Translated, it gives CASSLRAGLAKNIQYF.

DNA of the CDR3: TGTGCCAGCAGCCTAGGACAGGGTTACACTGAAGCTTTCTTT. Residues: CASSLGQGYTEAFF. The chain links TRBV11-2 to TRBJ1-1, with TRBD1 identical over 8 bases. J lost 3 bases, V lost 5 bases, and 5 bases had no gene match. CDR3 size: 14 residues. Germline V lookup: CDR1 SGHAT, CDR2 FQNNGV.

J is TRBJ2-2 and V is TRBV19, with D possibly being TRBD1 (5 bases). Between the trimmed V and J ends, which lost 2 bases and 2 bases, there was a span of 12 bases. This CDR3 spans 16 amino acids. Looked up from germline, CDR1 is LNHDA and CDR2 is SQIVND (reference sequence). The CDR3 sequence: CASSILWGPNTGELFF. The CDR3, as DNA: TGTGCCAGTAGTATACTATGGGGCCCTAACACCGGGGAGCTGTTTTTT. Supplemented by reference TRBV19 and TRBJ2-2, the full variable domain reads DGGITQSPKYLFRKEGQNVTLSCEQNLNHDAMYWYRQDPGQGLRLIYYSQIVNDFQKGDIAEGYSVSREKKESFPLTVTSAQKNPTAFYLCASSILWGPNTGELFFGEGSRLTVL.

This clone was seen only once. The rearrangement uses TRBV7-6 and TRBJ1-2; no clear D. Germline V lookup: CDR1 SGHVS, CDR2 FNYEAQ. CDR3 length: 21 residues. Trimming cost V 0 bases and J 5 bases, with 31 bases left between them. The CDR3 DNA sequence: TGTGCCAGCAGCTTAGCGGCCTTCAGTTTAGAGGGCCTTGGTGTTTATTATGGCTACACCTTC. Its translation is CASSLAAFSLEGLGVYYGYTF.

CDR3 coding DNA: TGTGCCAGTAGTATTTCGGCTAGCGGCTTCTACGAGCAGTACTTC. Protein: CASSISASGFYEQYF. The rearrangement uses TRBV19 and TRBJ2-7; TRBD2 matches 7 bases. V shed 3 bases, J shed 3 bases, and the junction held 8 bases outside the gene matches. Germline assignment: CDR1 LNHDA and CDR2 SQIVND (reference sequence). The CDR3 spans 15 residues.

This chain joins TRBV4-1 and TRBJ1-4; maybe TRBD1 (5 bases). Trimming left V 3 bases short and J 8 bases short, with 13 bases between. The germline CDR1 and CDR2 sequences are MGHRA and YSYEKL. The CDR3 has 14 residues. The CDR3 region is CASSQDTWTEKLFF. DNA of the CDR3: TGCGCCAGCAGCCAGGACACGTGGACCGAAAAACTGTTTTTT.

This clone was seen only once. The chain employs TRBV7-6 and TRBJ2-7; D gene ambiguous. Germline V gene lookup returns CDR1 SGHVS and CDR2 FNYEAQ. CDR3 length equals 15 residues. Trimming cost V 3 bases and J 0 bases, with 12 bases left between them. In DNA, the CDR3 is TGTGCCAGCAGCTTCTCTTCCGCCAGCTCCTACGAGCAGTACTTC. As protein: CASSFSSASSYEQYF.

This chain joins TRBV27 and TRBJ1-2; TRBD1 matches at 11 bases. Germline assignment: CDR1 MNHEY and CDR2 SMNVEV (reference sequence). J was trimmed by 0 bases and V by 6 bases; bases with no gene match: 18. This CDR3 comprises 20 residues. CDR3 in amino acids: CASRSIFDRDRGRSNYGYTF. The CDR3 DNA is TGTGCCAGCAGATCGATCTTTGACCGGGACAGGGGGAGATCTAACTATGGCTACACCTTC.

The chain couples TRBV7-8 to TRBJ2-3; 12 positions agree with TRBD2. After removal of 7 bases from V and 4 bases from J, the junction contained 6 bases not matched to a gene. This CDR3 is built from 15 residues. Germline values: CDR1 SGHVS, CDR2 FQNEAQ. The DNA for the CDR3 is TGTGCCAGCACCGTGACTAGCGGGAGAGCAGATACGCAGTATTTT. The encoded protein is CASTVTSGRADTQYF.

This clone came up once. CDR3 DNA sequence: TGTGCCAGCAGACCGACAGGGGTGGGAGGCTACACCTTC. The encoded protein is CASRPTGVGGYTF. The chain recombines TRBV6-5 with TRBJ1-2, with 8 bases that match TRBD1. In germline, CDR1 is MNHEY, CDR2 SVGAGI. The CDR3 covers 13 residues. With V trimmed by 6 bases and J by 8 bases, 8 bases remained unmatched.